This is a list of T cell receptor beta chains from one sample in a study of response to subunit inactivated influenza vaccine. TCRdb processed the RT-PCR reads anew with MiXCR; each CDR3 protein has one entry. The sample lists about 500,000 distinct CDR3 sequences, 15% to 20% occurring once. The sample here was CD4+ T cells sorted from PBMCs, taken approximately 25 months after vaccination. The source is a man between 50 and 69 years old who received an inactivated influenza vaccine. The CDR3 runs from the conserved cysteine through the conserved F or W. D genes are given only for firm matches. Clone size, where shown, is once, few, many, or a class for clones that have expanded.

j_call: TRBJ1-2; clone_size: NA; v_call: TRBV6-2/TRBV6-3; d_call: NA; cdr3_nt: TGTGCCAGCAGCCGAGACACCTACTATGGCTACACCTTC; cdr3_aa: CASSRDTYYGYTF
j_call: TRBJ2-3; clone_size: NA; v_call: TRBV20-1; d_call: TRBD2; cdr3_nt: TGCAGTGCTAGAGAACCTCTTAGCGGGAGGAGTGCAGATACGCAGTATTTT; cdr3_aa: CSAREPLSGRSADTQYF
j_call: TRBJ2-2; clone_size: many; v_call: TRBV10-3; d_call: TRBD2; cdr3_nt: TGTGCCATCAAACCGGGACTATCGAACACCGGGGAGCTGTTTTTT; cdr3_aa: CAIKPGLSNTGELFF
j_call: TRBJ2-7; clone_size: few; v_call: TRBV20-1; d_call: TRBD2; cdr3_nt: TGCAGTGCTAGAGATTTGGTAGCGGGGGTCTACGAGCAGTACTTC; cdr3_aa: CSARDLVAGVYEQYF
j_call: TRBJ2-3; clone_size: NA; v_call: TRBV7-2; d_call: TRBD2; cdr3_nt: TGTGCCAGCAGCTCCACCACTAGCGGGAGGTTCCCAGATACGCAGTATTTT; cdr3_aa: CASSSTTSGRFPDTQYF
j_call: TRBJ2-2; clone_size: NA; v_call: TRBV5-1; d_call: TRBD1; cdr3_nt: TGCGCCAGCAGCGGGACAGCCCCGGAGAACACCGGGGAGCTGTTTTTT; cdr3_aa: CASSGTAPENTGELFF
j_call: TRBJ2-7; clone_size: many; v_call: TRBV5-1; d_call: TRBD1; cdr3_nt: TGCGCCAGCAGCTTCGGGACAGACTCCTACGAGCAGTACTTC; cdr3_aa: CASSFGTDSYEQYF
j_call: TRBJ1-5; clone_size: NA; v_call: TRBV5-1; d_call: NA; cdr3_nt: TGCGCCAGCAGCACCGGGACGGATAGCAATCAGCCCCAGCATTTT; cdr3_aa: CASSTGTDSNQPQHF
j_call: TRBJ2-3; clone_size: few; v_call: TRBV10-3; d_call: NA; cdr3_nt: TGTGCCACGGCGGCCTCCACAGATACGCAGTATTTT; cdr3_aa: CATAASTDTQYF
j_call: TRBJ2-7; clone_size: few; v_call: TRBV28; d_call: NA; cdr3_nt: TGTGCCAGCAGTTCCTTTAACTACGAGCAGTACTTC; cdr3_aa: CASSSFNYEQYF
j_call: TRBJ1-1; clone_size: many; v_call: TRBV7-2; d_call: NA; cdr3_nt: TGTGCCAGCAGCCCCCAAGGGAACACTGAAGCTTTCTTT; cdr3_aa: CASSPQGNTEAFF
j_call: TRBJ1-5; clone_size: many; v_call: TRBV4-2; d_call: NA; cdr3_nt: TGTGCCAGCAGCCAAGCGAGCAATCAGCCCCAGCATTTT; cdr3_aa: CASSQASNQPQHF
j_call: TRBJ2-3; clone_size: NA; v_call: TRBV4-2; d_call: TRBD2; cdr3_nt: TGTGCCAGCAGCCAAGATGGGGCTAGCGGGGGTTTAGATACGCAGTATTTT; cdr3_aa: CASSQDGASGGLDTQYF
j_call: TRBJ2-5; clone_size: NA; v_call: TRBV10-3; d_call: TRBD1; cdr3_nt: TGTGCCATCAGCACTACAGGGGTAGAGACCCAGTACTTC; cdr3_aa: CAISTTGVETQYF
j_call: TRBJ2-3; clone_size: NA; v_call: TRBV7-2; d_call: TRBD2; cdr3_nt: TGTGCCAGCAGCTTAGCGCTGGTAGCGGGAGGAGATACGCAGTATTTT; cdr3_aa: CASSLALVAGGDTQYF
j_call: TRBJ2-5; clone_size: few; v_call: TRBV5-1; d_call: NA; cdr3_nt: TGCGCCAGCAGCTTGGTTGCTAGCCAAGAGACCCAGTACTTC; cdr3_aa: CASSLVASQETQYF
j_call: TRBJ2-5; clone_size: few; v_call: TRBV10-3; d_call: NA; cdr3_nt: TGTGCCATCAGTCCTACAGGGTTGGGAGAGACCCAGTACTTC; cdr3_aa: CAISPTGLGETQYF